This entry concerns a single T cell receptor (beta chain). The antigen this receptor binds is unknown. Base qualities were left out, and no much larger clone turns up one base away. These data come from a study of response to subunit inactivated influenza vaccine (dated by TCRdb to between 2018 and 2020). Regarding the study in general: The study used deep quantitative T cell receptor repertoire profiling to track responses to a trivalent subunit inactivated influenza vaccine.

Preparation of the library involved RT-PCR. TCRdb shows the sequencer as Illumina HiSeq 2500. Through fastp at Q25 and MiXCR, TCRdb rebuilt clones from the public reads, retaining in-frame beta chains. Rows merge per CDR3 protein into single entries with the most common DNA and genes. For this sample the table gives 650,000 or so distinct CDR3 sequences, of which about 15% were detected only once. The ten largest make up about 7.6% of the sample. Here is what the overall study found, with its caveats: According to the authors, only a limited number of new T cells may be recruited by each seasonal influenza vaccination.

From its cysteine to its phenylalanine, the CDR3 spans 14 amino acids. CDR3 DNA only is kept here, 42 bases in frame from base 1. V lost 0 bases and J lost 4 bases; the stretch between them is 9 bases long. CDR1 is given as LGHNA and CDR2 as YNFKEQ, both from the germline V gene. The sequenced sample was PBMCs from blood, obtained 14 days before vaccination. Recombination connected TRBV4-2 to TRBJ1-2; matching of 5 bases hints at TRBD1 as the D gene. The clonotype was recovered from a man aged 45-65 years who received an inactivated influenza vaccine. Donor details come from another sample of the same person, matched by shared clones. The DNA reads TGTGCCAGCAGCCAAGAACAGGAGCTCTATGGCTACACCTTC. It translates as CASSQEQELYGYTF.